The 26 T cell receptor beta chains in this list originate from one sample, sequenced in a study of blood T cell repertoires in COVID-19. Libraries were prepared by immunoSEQ multiplex PCR; TCRdb keeps only in-frame clonotypes and omits some of them. The sample has about 68,000 clones; about 91% are singletons. The source material was peripheral blood. The receptors come from a man aged 45-65 years with active COVID-19.

V usage is TRBV2 and J usage is TRBJ1-5; a possible D gene is TRBD1 (5 bases). The length of the CDR3 is 15 residues. Trimming took off 4 bases at V and 4 bases at J, with 14 bases between the two ends. Per germline, CDR1 SNHLY and CDR2 FYNNEI. This chain's CDR3 is CASSVEGAVNQPQHF. The CDR3 coding sequence is TGTGCCAGCAGTGTAGAAGGGGCTGTTAATCAGCCCCAGCATTTT. Full variable domain (remainder filled in from reference TRBV2 and TRBJ1-5): EPEVTQTPSHQVTQMGQEVILRCVPISNHLYFYWYRQILGQKVEFLVSFYNNEISEKSEIFDDQFSVERPDGSNFTLKIRSTKLEDSAMYFCASSVEGAVNQPQHFGDGTRLSIL.

V and J are TRBV29-1 and TRBJ2-5; D may be TRBD1 (5 bases). This CDR3 has 15 residues. Trimming removed 0 bases from V and 1 base from J, with 12 bases in between. CDR1 and CDR2 from the germline V gene are SQVTM and ANQGSEA. The CDR3 is CSVEDTPTVQETQYF. CDR3 nucleotides: TGCAGCGTTGAAGATACTCCGACAGTCCAAGAGACCCAGTACTTC.

This clone showed up many times. The rearrangement joins TRBV2 to TRBJ2-7, with D perhaps TRBD2 (5 bases). Germline V gene data show CDR1 as SNHLY and CDR2 as FYNNEI. V lost 2 bases to trimming and J lost 2 bases, with 10 bases between them. The CDR3 runs 14 residues. This CDR3 reads CASSENPGTYEQYF. The CDR3, as DNA: TGTGCCAGCAGTGAAAATCCGGGGACCTACGAGCAGTACTTC. Using reference TRBV2 and TRBJ2-7 for the parts outside the CDR3, the full variable domain is EPEVTQTPSHQVTQMGQEVILRCVPISNHLYFYWYRQILGQKVEFLVSFYNNEISEKSEIFDDQFSVERPDGSNFTLKIRSTKLEDSAMYFCASSENPGTYEQYFGPGTRLTVT.

This clone came up a few times. The chain is built from TRBV7-2 and TRBJ1-5, with D possibly being TRBD1 (5 bases). The CDR3 runs 13 residues. Trimming cost V 2 bases and J 7 bases, with 9 bases left between them. Germline V gene sequence: CDR1 SGHTA, CDR2 FQGNSA. This CDR3 is CASSLQGSQPQHF. The DNA of the CDR3 is TGTGCCAGCAGCTTACAGGGATCCCAGCCCCAGCATTTT. Full variable domain (remainder filled in from reference TRBV7-2 and TRBJ1-5): GAGVSQSPSNKVTEKGKDVELRCDPISGHTALYWYRQSLGQGLEFLIYFQGNSAPDKSGLPSDRFSAERTGGSVSTLTIQRTQQEDSAVYLCASSLQGSQPQHFGDGTRLSIL.

The CDR3 coding sequence is TGCGCCAGCAGTGAGTGGGCAGGTGAAGCTTTCTTT. It translates to CASSEWAGEAFF. The chain carries TRBV10-2 and TRBJ1-1, with D hard to call. The germline CDR1 and CDR2 sequences are WSHSY and SAAADI. The ends were cut back, 1 base at V and 7 bases at J, with 7 bases in the middle. This CDR3 contains 12 residues.

The J gene is TRBJ2-7, the V gene TRBV28; D is perhaps TRBD2 (6 bases). Per germline, CDR1 MDHEN and CDR2 SYDVKM. V lost 2 bases and J 0 bases, leaving 11 bases between the germline ends. The CDR3 totals 15 residues. CDR3 sequence reads: CASSLPGVTSYEQYF. The CDR3 coding sequence is TGTGCCAGCAGTTTACCGGGGGTTACCTCCTACGAGCAGTACTTC.

The chain uses TRBV10-1 and TRBJ2-3; 9 bases align to TRBD2. In germline, CDR1 is WNHNN, CDR2 SYGVQD (reference sequence). The CDR3 is 16 residues long. With 3 bases clipped from V and 4 bases from J, the junction kept 8 bases outside the gene matches. The CDR3: CASSDASGAYSDTQYF. The CDR3 nucleotides read TGCGCCAGCAGTGATGCTAGCGGGGCCTACTCAGATACGCAGTATTTT.

The chain uses TRBV6-2 or TRBV6-3 and TRBJ2-3; the D is unclear. Trimming pared 0 bases from V and 5 bases from J, leaving 6 bases between. Per the germline V gene, CDR1 is MNHEY and CDR2 is SVGEGT. The CDR3 covers 13 residues. The CDR3 DNA reads as TGTGCCAGCAGTTACTCGCTAAAAGATACGCAGTATTTT. Its translation: CASSYSLKDTQYF.

CDR3 protein: CASSGLLAGRNEQFF. CDR3 in DNA: TGTGCCAGCAGCGGCTTGCTAGCGGGGAGAAATGAGCAGTTCTTC. This chain connects TRBV5-5 to TRBJ2-1; TRBD2 matches at 9 bases. CDR3 length: 15 amino acids. The germline V gene has CDR1 SGHKS and CDR2 YYEKEE (reference sequence). V lost 4 bases to trimming and J lost 7 bases; unmatched junction nucleotides: 9.

The chain uses TRBV5-1 and TRBJ1-1, with TRBD1 matching over 9 bases. This CDR3 contains 13 residues. The germline gives CDR1 SGHRS, CDR2 YFSETQ. Trimming removed 3 bases from V and 5 bases from J; junction bases left unmatched: 2. This CDR3 is CASSSDRGTEAFF. The CDR3 region has the DNA TGCGCCAGCAGCTCGGACAGGGGAACTGAAGCTTTCTTT.

The gene calls are TRBV10-3 and TRBJ1-1; D perhaps matches TRBD1 (5 bases). Germline V gives CDR1 ENHRY, CDR2 SYGVKD. V dropped 5 bases and J dropped 1 base, with 8 bases sitting between them. The CDR3 runs to 13 residues. In DNA form, the CDR3 reads TGTGCCATCAGTACACAGGAGAACACTGAAGCTTTCTTT. It is translated as CAISTQENTEAFF.

The V and J genes are TRBV6-2 or TRBV6-3 and TRBJ2-3; TRBD1 aligns across 7 bases. With 0 bases clipped from V and 3 bases from J, the junction kept 3 bases outside the gene matches. The germline V gene encodes CDR1 MNHEY and CDR2 SVGEGT. The CDR3 extends over 15 amino acids. CDR3 in amino acids: CASSYSAGGTDTQYF. As DNA, the CDR3 is TGTGCCAGCAGTTACTCGGCAGGGGGAACAGATACGCAGTATTTT.

This clone was recorded once. This chain connects TRBV4-3 to TRBJ1-3, with TRBD1 as a possible D gene (5 bases). V was shortened by 0 bases and J by 4 bases, with 13 bases between the two germline ends. From germline, CDR1 is LGHNA and CDR2 YSLEER. The length of the CDR3 is 16 residues. CDR3 bases: TGCGCCAGCAGCCAAGACAGGGCAGGACACGGAAACACCATATATTTT. This encodes CASSQDRAGHGNTIYF.

This clone was observed a single time. The gene calls are TRBV19 and TRBJ1-3; weak D call: TRBD1 (6 bases). The V end lost 10 bases, the J end lost 0 bases, and 19 bases lay between the germline ends. The V gene's germline CDR1 is LNHDA and CDR2 SQIVND (reference sequence). The CDR3 spans 16 residues. As DNA, the CDR3 is TGTGCCACCCGACCCCCACAGGGTCACTCTGGAAACACCATATATTTT. Its protein is CATRPPQGHSGNTIYF.

This clone was seen a single time. The chain combines TRBV12-5 with TRBJ2-7; a weak D match, TRBD2 (5 bases). Trimming took off 2 bases at V and 2 bases at J, with 22 bases between the two ends. The CDR3 runs 18 residues. CDR1 and CDR2 (germline): LGHNT, FRNRAP. CDR3 in DNA: TGTGCTAGTGGTTTGATGAGCCCTGGGGTGAGGGTCGCCTACGAGCAGTACTTC. Translating gives CASGLMSPGVRVAYEQYF.

The V gene is TRBV27, the J gene TRBJ2-7, with 12 bases identical to TRBD1. Germline CDR1 MNHEY, CDR2 SMNVEV (reference sequence). V lost 3 bases, J lost 6 bases, and 6 bases stayed unmatched. The CDR3 covers 15 residues. CDR3: CASSFRDRGPSEQYF. CDR3 nucleotides: TGTGCCAGCAGTTTTCGGGACAGGGGGCCCAGCGAGCAGTACTTC.

The rearrangement links TRBV6-6 to TRBJ1-1; unclear D gene. The CDR3 loop spans 12 amino acids. The germline gives CDR1 MNHNY, CDR2 SVGAGI (reference sequence). Trimming removed 0 bases from V and 7 bases from J, with 6 bases in between. CDR3 DNA: TGTGCCAGCAGTTACTCCCAGGTTGAAGCTTTCTTT. Its translation: CASSYSQVEAFF.

The rearrangement uses TRBV11-2 and TRBJ1-1, with TRBD1 as a possible D gene (6 bases). Germline CDR1 and CDR2: SGHAT and FQNNGV. The CDR3 is 14 residues long. The V gene lost 4 bases and the J gene lost 4 bases, with 13 bases spanning the gap. The CDR3 loop is CASSSGNRVTEAFF. The CDR3 DNA reads as TGTGCCAGCAGCTCCGGAAACAGGGTCACTGAAGCTTTCTTT.

In nucleotides, the CDR3 is TGTGCCAGCAGTGATATAGGCGGGGGGGCCGCAGATACGCAGTATTTT. This gives the protein CASSDIGGGAADTQYF. This chain uses TRBV2 with TRBJ2-3; 9 bases map to TRBD2. The CDR3 covers 16 residues. Germline V gene lookup returns CDR1 SNHLY and CDR2 FYNNEI. The V segment lost 3 bases and the J segment 4 bases; nucleotides outside the gene matches: 8.

This chain links TRBV29-1 with TRBJ1-2; D might be TRBD1 (5 bases). Trimming removed 6 bases at V and 5 bases at J, with 10 bases between. Germline V gene lookup returns CDR1 SQVTM and CDR2 ANQGSEA. CDR3 length: 11 residues. CDR3 protein: CSVGQLYGYTF. CDR3 nucleotide sequence: TGCAGCGTCGGACAACTTTATGGCTACACCTTC.

In nucleotides, the CDR3 is TGTGCCAGCAGCTTGGGAGCGAGCTCCTACAATGAGCAGTTCTTC. This encodes CASSLGASSYNEQFF. The chain is built from TRBV5-8 and TRBJ2-1; D is ambiguous. V was cut by 0 bases and J by 0 bases, with 7 bases left in between. CDR1 and CDR2 from the germline V gene are SGHTS and YDEGEE. The CDR3 is 15 amino acids.

The chain combines TRBV2 with TRBJ2-7; the match to TRBD2 covers 11 bases. This CDR3 has 16 amino acids. Germline assignment: CDR1 SNHLY and CDR2 FYNNEI. Trimming at V came to 1 base and at J to 3 bases, leaving 5 bases not matched to a gene. CDR3 in DNA: TGTGCCAGCAGTGAAGGTCCCGGGACTAGCGGCTACGAGCAGTACTTC. Translated: CASSEGPGTSGYEQYF.

The J gene is TRBJ1-5, the V gene TRBV12-3 or TRBV12-4; D is possibly TRBD1 (5 bases). Trimming removed 5 bases from V and 4 bases from J, with 9 bases in between. The CDR3 totals 13 residues. CDR3 nucleotide sequence: TGTGCCAGCAGTACTTCAGGGAATCAGCCCCAGCATTTT. This gives the protein CASSTSGNQPQHF.

The chain's CDR3 is CATSRDLERHNSPLHF. The CDR3 nucleotides read TGTGCCACCAGCAGAGATTTAGAGAGGCATAATTCACCCCTCCACTTT. This sequence joins TRBV15 and TRBJ1-6, with D unresolved. The germline V gene encodes CDR1 LNHNV and CDR2 YYDKDF (reference sequence). The V end lost 0 bases, the J end lost 5 bases, and 11 bases lay between the germline ends. This CDR3 contains 16 residues.

A single count supports this clone. The chain has TRBV19 and TRBJ1-2; 7 nucleotides agree with TRBD1. V was clipped by 5 bases and J by 4 bases; unmatched bases: 7. This CDR3 is built from 14 residues. Germline V gives CDR1 LNHDA, CDR2 SQIVND (reference sequence). DNA of the CDR3: TGTGCCAGTAGTGCCGGGACAGACCTCTATGGCTACACCTTC. Translated, it gives CASSAGTDLYGYTF.

The V and J genes are TRBV5-6 and TRBJ2-7; 9 bases are a match to TRBD1. Germline CDR1 is SGHDT and CDR2 is YYEEEE. Germline trimming cut 3 bases from V and 0 bases from J; bases unmatched to any gene: 7. The CDR3 is made up of 16 amino acids. Here the CDR3 reads CASSWGTGFPSYEQYF. The CDR3 DNA sequence: TGTGCCAGCAGCTGGGGGACAGGGTTCCCCTCCTACGAGCAGTACTTC.